The entry below gives a single T cell receptor (beta chain) sequence along with its context. Its specific antigen is unknown. No base quality values were provided; no much bigger clone lies one nucleotide off. Library preparation was by 5' RACE. The reads were generated on an Illumina HiSeq 2500. The second PCR ran for roughly 6 to 11 cycles and used a J-beta primer mix along with a sample-barcoded 5' primer. A template-switch 5' adaptor carrying 12 random nucleotides introduced a unique molecular identifier onto each TCR beta cDNA molecule. Each sample yielded at least 2.5 million CDR3-containing paired-end reads. The Mint cDNA synthesis kit, primed by a TRBC-specific oligonucleotide, was used to synthesize first-strand cDNA from all RNA. All cDNA was treated with uracil-DNA glycosylase and then went through a first 18-cycle PCR with the universal primers M1SS and BC2_uni_R. As for how the authors treated the data: For normalization, 1 million high-quality reads, each with a distinct molecular identifier, were randomly selected from each sample. Reads with shared molecular identifiers were discarded instead of being binned into consensus sequences. CDR3 identification, clonotype clustering and error correction used MiTCR with a Q25 quality threshold and the strictest error-elimination algorithm. Lower-bound total TCR beta diversity was estimated with a nonparametric unseen species model using Euler transformation. TCRdb took the public reads, trimmed them with fastp at Q25, ran MiXCR for clone calling and kept in-frame beta chains. One record per CDR3 amino acid sequence lists the most common genes and DNA. What appears here as the V and J calls and clone size reflects TCRdb's work, not the paper's. Counted in this sample were 550,000 to 600,000 distinct CDR3 sequences; 40% to 50% of them appeared once. Around 25% of the sample goes to the ten largest clones.

The data were obtained in a study of blood T cells in healthy people across ages (dated by TCRdb to the mid-2010s). Study-wide context: Template switching captured roughly one uniquely barcoded TCR beta cDNA molecule per two T cells in model experiments. To track age-related changes in TCR beta repertoire diversity, the study relied on deep sequencing normalized with unique cDNA molecular identifiers. Donors were grouped into four age groups: young (average roughly 16 years), middle-aged (around 39), aged (around 60) and long-lived (approximately 75). To avoid experimental bias, donors of different ages were distributed randomly across sequencing lanes. For two donors (one aged 18 to 29 and one aged 80 or older), the study analyzed two additional independent replicas of 1 million unique cDNA reads from the same blood draw. The paper's findings and limits, for the study overall: Compared with the aged group, more naive CD4+ T cells, fewer expanded clones and increased TCR diversity were shown by the long-lived group, suggesting age selection. A strong correlation was found between observed TCR beta diversity and the percentage of naive T cells measured by flow cytometry. Estimates of total diversity based on one million sequenced T cells were considered lower bounds and underestimates. Since profiling was done on bulk unsorted PBMCs, naive and antigen-experienced compartments could not be conclusively compared. Observed TCR beta diversity per million T cells fell roughly linearly with age, and a significant reduction was already apparent by age roughly 40. Because the CMV infection status of the donors was unknown, age-related changes in expanded clonotypes may potentially have been confounded.

Trimming at the junction amounts to 1 base on V and 9 bases on J, and the germline ends lie 7 bases apart. The CDR3 runs 12 residues from the cysteine to the phenylalanine. This entry keeps only the CDR3 DNA: 36 bases, framed from base 1. CDR1 is given as KGHDR and CDR2 as SFDVKD, both from the germline V gene. The donors were 40 or so Caucasian individuals from Russia, aged roughly 6 to 100 years, who were systemically healthy. Roughly 9 milliliters of peripheral blood were drawn from each donor into EDTA-treated Vacutainer tubes. PBMCs were isolated by Ficoll-Paque density-gradient centrifugation, with at least 6 million obtained per sample. Total RNA, at least 5 micrograms per sample, was extracted from PBMCs with Trizol reagent. For every donor, flow cytometry on a PBMC aliquot measured the percentage of naive CD45RAhigh/CD27high T cells.

Rearrangement joined TRBV24-1 to TRBJ2-3; no confident D gene assignment can be made. The sample consisted of blood. The receptor's source is an elderly man in good health. The CDR3 sequence is CATSDLSRTQYF. DNA sequence: TGTGCCACCAGTGATTTAAGCCGGACGCAGTATTTT.